The 14 T cell receptor beta chains below come from one sample, sequenced in a study of cytomegalovirus exposure and HLA in healthy donors. PCR used 60 Vbeta primers and 13 Jbeta primers. Clones were sequenced by immunoSEQ multiplex PCR, and TCRdb holds only the in-frame ones, with some missing. The sample holds about 200,000 clones; roughly 80% are singletons and the top ten take about 3.1%. Sequencing was carried out using PBMCs. These TCRs come from a man younger than 45 in good health and CMV-seronegative.

This clone was seen only a few times. The rearrangement joins TRBV4-3 to TRBJ1-3, with D hard to call. Deletions cut 4 bases from V and 3 bases from J, with 10 bases between. This CDR3 region has 14 residues. CDR1 is LGHNA and CDR2 is YSLEER in the germline V gene. For the CDR3, the DNA is TGCGCCAGCAGCCCCCAGTCTCTTGGAAACACCATATATTTT. The encoded protein is CASSPQSLGNTIYF.

The genes are TRBV4-2 and TRBJ2-3; possible D gene TRBD2, 7 bases. Germline loops: CDR1 LGHNA, CDR2 YNFKEQ. CDR3 size: 13 residues. V dropped 4 bases and J dropped 7 bases, with 12 bases sitting between them. The CDR3 protein is CASSLSGGYTQYF. In nucleotides, the CDR3 is TGTGCCAGCAGCCTCTCGGGGGGCTATACGCAGTATTTT.

V usage is TRBV6-5 and J usage is TRBJ1-4, with D uncertain. The CDR3 contains 14 residues. Germline lookup yields CDR1 MNHEY and CDR2 SVGAGI. Trimming took 0 bases from V and 8 from J, leaving 10 bases between them. CDR3 residues: CASSYSSGREKLFF. CDR3 DNA sequence: TGTGCCAGCAGTTACTCTTCCGGTCGGGAAAAACTGTTTTTT.

V gene TRBV19 combines with J gene TRBJ1-1; maybe TRBD1 (5 bases). CDR1 and CDR2 from the germline V gene are LNHDA and SQIVND (reference sequence). Trimming stripped 10 bases from V and 6 bases from J, with 12 bases between. CDR3 length: 11 residues. The CDR3 protein is CATAGMAEAFF. In DNA form, the CDR3 reads TGTGCCACTGCAGGGATGGCTGAAGCTTTCTTT.

The chain carries TRBV5-1 and TRBJ2-2, with 11 bases lining up with TRBD1. The V and J ends lost 5 bases and 9 bases, in that order; junction bases with no gene match: 6. The CDR3 has 14 amino acids. CDR1 is SGHRS and CDR2 is YFSETQ in the germline V gene. CDR3 sequence reads: CASRTGQGARELFF. In nucleotides, the CDR3 is TGCGCCAGCAGAACTGGACAGGGGGCCAGGGAGCTGTTTTTT.

To note about this clone: A much larger clone is a single base away; this may be a read error. This chain joins TRBV5-4 and TRBJ1-2; no clear D gene. Germline V gene sequence: CDR1 SGHNT, CDR2 YYREEE (reference sequence). This CDR3 comprises 13 residues. V dropped 3 bases and J dropped 0 bases, with 6 bases sitting between them. The CDR3 DNA reads as TGTGCCAGCAGCTCTACAGCTAACTATGGCTACACCTTC. Translation: CASSSTANYGYTF.

The V gene is TRBV19, the J gene TRBJ1-5; no definite D call. The germline V gene has CDR1 LNHDA and CDR2 SQIVND (reference sequence). Trimming removed 4 bases at V and 4 bases at J, with 11 bases between. This CDR3 has 14 amino acids. Here the CDR3 DNA reads TGTGCCAGTAGTACGGTAGCAAGTAATCAGCCCCAGCATTTT. This sequence encodes CASSTVASNQPQHF.

The V gene is TRBV5-6, the J gene TRBJ1-6; 7 bases line up with TRBD1. CDR1 and CDR2 from the germline V gene are SGHDT and YYEEEE. V lost 5 bases, J lost 5 bases, and 10 bases stayed unmatched. There are 16 residues in the CDR3. The chain's CDR3 is CASSYLGTANNSPLHF. For the CDR3, the DNA is TGTGCCAGCAGTTACCTCGGGACAGCCAATAATTCACCCCTCCACTTT.

This chain connects TRBV2 to TRBJ2-4; possibly TRBD2 for D (6 bases). CDR3 length equals 15 residues. V was clipped by 6 bases and J by 0 bases, with 12 bases between them. Per germline, CDR1 SNHLY and CDR2 FYNNEI. The CDR3 loop reads CASRTGLIAKNIQYF. CDR3 nucleotide sequence: TGTGCCAGCAGGACGGGACTCATAGCCAAAAACATTCAGTACTTC.

The chain links TRBV21-1 to TRBJ2-3; the table's D call, TRBD2, was not checked against the DNA. TRBV21-1 is listed as a pseudogene. The CDR3 has 17 amino acids. The CDR3 nucleotides are TGTGCCAGCAGCGCTTTGGCGGGGGACTCTAGCACAGATACGCAGTATTTT. Translated: CASSALAGDSSTDTQYF.

The chain carries TRBV28 and TRBJ1-1, with D possibly matching TRBD1 (5 bases). With 7 bases removed from V and 5 bases from J, the gap between germline ends came to 11 bases. The CDR3 consists of 12 residues. CDR1 is MDHEN and CDR2 is SYDVKM in the germline V gene. The chain's CDR3 is CASNSGWTEAFF. CDR3 bases: TGTGCCAGCAACTCAGGGTGGACTGAAGCTTTCTTT.

This chain joins TRBV9 and TRBJ2-5, with D unresolved. The J call could be wrong; TRBJ2-7 is a better fit for the DNA end. The CDR3 is 13 residues long. Germline CDR1 reads SGDLS; CDR2 reads YYNGEE. In nucleotides, the CDR3 is TGTGCCAGCAGCGTAGGCGATGCCAACGAGCAGTACTTC. Its translation: CASSVGDANEQYF.

This chain connects TRBV4-3 to TRBJ1-6; D call uncertain. V was trimmed by 1 base and J by 7 bases, leaving 5 bases between them. CDR3 length: 13 amino acids. The germline CDR1 and CDR2 sequences are LGHNA and YSLEER. Here the CDR3 reads CASSQVANSPLHF. The CDR3 DNA is TGCGCCAGCAGCCAAGTGGCAAATTCACCCCTCCACTTT.

The chain carries TRBV6-6 and TRBJ2-5; 9 bases align to TRBD1. Germline assignment: CDR1 MNHNY and CDR2 SVGAGI (reference sequence). This CDR3 region has 14 residues. Germline trimming cut 4 bases from V and 4 bases from J; bases unmatched to any gene: 4. The CDR3 DNA follows: TGTGCCAGCAGTTCGGACAGGGGAAGAGAGACCCAGTACTTC. Encoded protein: CASSSDRGRETQYF.